Included here is one T cell receptor beta chain sequence, with context. The sample originates from a study of shared clonotypes between healthy human individuals. Data came from immunoSEQ multiplex PCR; TCRdb stores just in-frame clones and leaves some out. Of approximately 1,500,000 clones in the sample, over 95% are singletons; the top ten hold about 1%. The CDR3 has 15 residues. Germline CDR1 is LGHNA and CDR2 is YSLEER. The V gene lost 0 bases and the J gene lost 5 bases, with 13 bases spanning the gap. The source material was naive CD4+ T cells sorted from blood. The subset was: CD45RA+ positively selected. This clonotype was obtained from a man aged 25 to 40 in good health. The V and J genes are TRBV4-3 and TRBJ2-5; tentatively, D is TRBD1 or TRBD2 (6 bases each). DNA of the CDR3: TGCGCCAGCAGCCAAGAGGGGCGGAGGGGGGAGACCCAGTACTTC. Its translation: CASSQEGRRGETQYF.